One T cell receptor (beta chain) is described in this entry. TCRdb keeps only in-frame clones here, not all; method: immunoSEQ multiplex PCR. The sample has about 190,000 clones. The data stem from a study of control samples from healthy donors and cancer patients. CDR1 is KGHSH, CDR2 LQKENI, per germline. The CDR3 extends over 13 amino acids. Trimming took off 6 bases at V and 5 bases at J, with 12 bases between the two ends. Sequencing used blood. The chain is built from TRBV18 and TRBJ2-3, with D hard to call. The origin of this receptor is a woman under 40 in good health. CDR3 sequence (DNA): TGTGCCAGCTCGGCGGACCTTGGAGATACGCAGTATTTT. Its protein product is CASSADLGDTQYF. The full variable domain, in which reference TRBV18 and TRBJ2-3 provide the parts outside the CDR3, is NAGVMQNPRHLVRRRGQEARLRCSPMKGHSHVYWYRQLPEEGLKFMVYLQKENIIDESGMPKERFSAEFPKEGPSILRIQQVVRGDSAAYFCASSADLGDTQYFGPGTRLTVL.